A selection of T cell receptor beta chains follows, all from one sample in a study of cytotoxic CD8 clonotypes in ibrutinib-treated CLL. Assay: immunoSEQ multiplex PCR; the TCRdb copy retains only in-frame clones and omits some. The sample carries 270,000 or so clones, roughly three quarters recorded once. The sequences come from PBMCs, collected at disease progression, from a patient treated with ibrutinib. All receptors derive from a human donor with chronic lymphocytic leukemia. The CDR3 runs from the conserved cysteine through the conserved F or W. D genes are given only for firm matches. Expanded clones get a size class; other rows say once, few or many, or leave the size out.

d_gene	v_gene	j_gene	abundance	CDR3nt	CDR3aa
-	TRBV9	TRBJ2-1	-	TGTGCCAGCAGCGGTAATGAGCAGTTCTTC	CASSGNEQFF
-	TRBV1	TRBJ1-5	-	TGCACCAGCAGCCAAGACGACCCCGACAGGGAGGGAAATCAGCCCCAGCATTTT	CTSSQDDPDREGNQPQHF
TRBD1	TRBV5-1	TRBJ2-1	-	TGCGCCAGCAGCTCACTGACAGGGGCGTCCTACAATGAGCAGTTCTTC	CASSSLTGASYNEQFF
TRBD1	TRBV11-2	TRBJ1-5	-	TGTGCCAGCAGCTCCGGGACAGGGAACCAGCCCCAGCATTTT	CASSSGTGNQPQHF
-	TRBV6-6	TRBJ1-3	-	TGTGCCAGCAGAGCGGGGTCTGGAAACACCATATATTTT	CASRAGSGNTIYF
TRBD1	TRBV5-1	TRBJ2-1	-	TGCGCCAGCAGCTCTTACAGGGGCGATGAGCAGTTCTTC	CASSSYRGDEQFF
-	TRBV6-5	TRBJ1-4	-	TGTGCCAGCAGTTCCCGGACAGTTGAAAAACTGTTTTTT	CASSSRTVEKLFF
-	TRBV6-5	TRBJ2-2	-	TGTGCCAGCAGTTTCACCCCCCGCACCGGGGAGCTGTTTTTT	CASSFTPRTGELFF
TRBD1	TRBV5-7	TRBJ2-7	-	TGTGCCAGCAGCTTGGAACTTGAGGGGGCGGCGTCCTACGAGCAGTACTTC	CASSLELEGAASYEQYF
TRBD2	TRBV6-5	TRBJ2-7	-	TGTGCCAGCAGTTACGTCGGGCTAGCGGGGACCTACGAGCAGTACTTC	CASSYVGLAGTYEQYF
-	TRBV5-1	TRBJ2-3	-	TGCGCCAGCAGCGCCCGGGAAGCGCCAGATACGCAGTATTTT	CASSAREAPDTQYF
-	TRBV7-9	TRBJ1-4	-	TGTGCCAGCAGCTCACGGACAGAGCGAGAAAAACTGTTTTTT	CASSSRTEREKLFF
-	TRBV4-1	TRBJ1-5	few	TGCGCCAGCAGCCAAGAAAAGGGTTTGAATCAGCCCCAGCATTTT	CASSQEKGLNQPQHF
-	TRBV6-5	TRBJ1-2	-	TGTGCCAGCACCCGGTCCCCAATATATGGCTACACCTTC	CASTRSPIYGYTF
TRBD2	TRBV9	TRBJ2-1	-	TGTGCCAGCAGCGTAGACCTAGCGGGAGTTCATGAGCAGTTCTTC	CASSVDLAGVHEQFF
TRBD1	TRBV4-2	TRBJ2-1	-	TGTGCCAGCAGGCGACAGGGGAGCTACAATGAGCAGTTCTTC	CASRRQGSYNEQFF
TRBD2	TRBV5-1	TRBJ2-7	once	TGCGCCAGCAGACCAGCGGGAGGGCCGTGGGAGCAGTACTTC	CASRPAGGPWEQYF
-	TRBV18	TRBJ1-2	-	TGTGCCAGCTCACCCGAAACAGGGAATGGCTACACCTTC	CASSPETGNGYTF
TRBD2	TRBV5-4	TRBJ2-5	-	TGTGCCAGCAGCTCCTCCCTAGCGGGGGCCTGGGAGACCCAGTACTTC	CASSSSLAGAWETQYF
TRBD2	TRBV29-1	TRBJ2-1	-	TGCAGCGCTCTCGTGGGACTAGGGGGTGAGCAGTTCTTC	CSALVGLGGEQFF
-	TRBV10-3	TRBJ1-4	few	TGTGCCATCAGTGAGTCGACCGGGGATGAAAAACTGTTTTTT	CAISESTGDEKLFF
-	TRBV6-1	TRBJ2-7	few	TGTGCCAGCAGTGAATGGCACGAGCAGTACTTC	CASSEWHEQYF
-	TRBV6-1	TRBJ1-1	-	TGTGCCAGCAGTGAATTTATGAGCCCCGGTTACACTGAAGCTTTCTTT	CASSEFMSPGYTEAFF
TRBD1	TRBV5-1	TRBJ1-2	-	TGCGCCAGCAGCTTGGCCAGGGGGCGAGGCTACACCTTC	CASSLARGRGYTF
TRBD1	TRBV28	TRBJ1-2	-	TGTGCCAGCAGTTTTCATACCGGGACAGGATCTGGCTACACCTTC	CASSFHTGTGSGYTF
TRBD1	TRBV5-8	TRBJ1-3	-	TGTGCCAGCAGCTTGACAGGGGGCAGAAACACCATATATTTT	CASSLTGGRNTIYF
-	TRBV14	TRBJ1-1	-	TGTGCCAGCAGCCAGTACATGAACACTGAAGCTTTCTTT	CASSQYMNTEAFF
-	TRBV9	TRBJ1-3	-	TGTGCCAGCAGCGTAGCGGACAGCTCTGGAAACACCATATATTTT	CASSVADSSGNTIYF
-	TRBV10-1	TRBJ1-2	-	TGCGCCAGCTCTCCGTCATTAAACTATGGCTACACCTTC	CASSPSLNYGYTF
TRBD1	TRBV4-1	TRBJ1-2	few	TGCGCCAGCAGCCAAACCGGGACAGGCTTCTATGGCTACACCTTC	CASSQTGTGFYGYTF
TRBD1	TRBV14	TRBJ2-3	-	TGTGCCAGCAGCCGACAGGGAGCAGATACGCAGTATTTT	CASSRQGADTQYF
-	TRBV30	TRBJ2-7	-	TGTGCCTGGAGTGTACTTCGAACTCCTACCTACGAGCAGTACTTC	CAWSVLRTPTYEQYF
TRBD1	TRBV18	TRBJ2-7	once	TGTGCCAGCTCACCGAGACAGGGGGCGCACCTATCGATGCAGTACTTC	CASSPRQGAHLSMQYF
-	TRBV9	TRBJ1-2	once	TGTGCCAGCAGGGAGGCGAGGGATGGCTACACCTTC	CASREARDGYTF
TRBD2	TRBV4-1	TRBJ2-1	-	TGCGCCAGCAGCCACCAACCGGGGGGCTACAATGAGCAGTTCTTC	CASSHQPGGYNEQFF
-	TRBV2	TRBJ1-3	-	TGTGCCAGCAGCCCGGGACGGAGCTCTGGAAACACCATATATTTT	CASSPGRSSGNTIYF
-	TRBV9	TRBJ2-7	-	TGTGCGGGATACTCGCCGAGGAGCGGCGAGCAGTACTTC	CAGYSPRSGEQYF
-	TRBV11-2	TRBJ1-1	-	TGTGCCAGCAGCTTAGTAGACACGTTGAACACTGAAGCTTTCTTT	CASSLVDTLNTEAFF
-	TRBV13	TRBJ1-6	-	TGTGCCAGCAGCCCCAGAGAGAGCTCCTATAATTCACCCCTCCACTTT	CASSPRESSYNSPLHF
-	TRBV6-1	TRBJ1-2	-	TGTGCCAGCAGTGAGTTGGTGTGGGCTAACTATGGCTACACCTTC	CASSELVWANYGYTF
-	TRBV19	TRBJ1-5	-	TGTGCCAGTATGGGACAATTTAGCAATCAGCCCCAGCATTTT	CASMGQFSNQPQHF
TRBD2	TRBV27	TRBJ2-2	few	TGTGCCAGCAGTTTTCAGCGGGGGGGCTACACCGGGGAGCTGTTTTTT	CASSFQRGGYTGELFF
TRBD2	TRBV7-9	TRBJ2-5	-	TGTGCCAGCAGCTTTAGCGGGGGGGTTGGAGAGACCCAGTACTTC	CASSFSGGVGETQYF
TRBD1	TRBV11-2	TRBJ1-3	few	TGTGCCAGCAGCTTACGGACAGGGGTCGCGGGTGCTGGAAACACCATATATTTT	CASSLRTGVAGAGNTIYF
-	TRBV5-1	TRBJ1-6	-	TGCGCCAGCAGATTTTGGGCAGAGACCAATTCACCCCTCCACTTT	CASRFWAETNSPLHF
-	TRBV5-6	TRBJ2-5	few	TGTGCCAGCAGCTCGACTAACCAAGAGACCCAGTACTTC	CASSSTNQETQYF
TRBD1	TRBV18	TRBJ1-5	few	TGTGCCAGCTCACCAGGACAGGCCAATCAGCCCCAGCATTTT	CASSPGQANQPQHF
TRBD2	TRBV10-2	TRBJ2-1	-	TGCGCCAGCAGCTCTCTAGCGGGAGGGCCTAATGAGCAGTTCTTC	CASSSLAGGPNEQFF
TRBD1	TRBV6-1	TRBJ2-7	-	TGTGCCAGCAGGCAGGACAGGTACGACTCCTACGAGCAGTACTTC	CASRQDRYDSYEQYF
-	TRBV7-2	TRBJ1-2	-	TGTGCCAGCAGCTTAGAAAACAGAGATGGCTACACCTTC	CASSLENRDGYTF
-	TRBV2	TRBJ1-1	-	TGTGCCAGCCGGTTGAACACTGAAGCTTTCTTT	CASRLNTEAFF
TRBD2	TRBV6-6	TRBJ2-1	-	TGTGCCAGCAGTGACTTAGCGGGAGGGCCAATCAATGAGCAGTTCTTC	CASSDLAGGPINEQFF
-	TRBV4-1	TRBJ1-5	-	TGCGCCAGCAGCCAAGACGGCCCCGGACAGCCGCCCCAGCATTTT	CASSQDGPGQPPQHF
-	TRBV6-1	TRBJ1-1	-	TGTGCCAGCAGTGACAATTGGGGGGGCAGTGTGAACACTGAAGCTTTCTTT	CASSDNWGGSVNTEAFF
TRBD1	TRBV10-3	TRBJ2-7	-	TGTGCCATCAGTGAGGGAAGGGGGCCCTACGAGCAGTACTTC	CAISEGRGPYEQYF